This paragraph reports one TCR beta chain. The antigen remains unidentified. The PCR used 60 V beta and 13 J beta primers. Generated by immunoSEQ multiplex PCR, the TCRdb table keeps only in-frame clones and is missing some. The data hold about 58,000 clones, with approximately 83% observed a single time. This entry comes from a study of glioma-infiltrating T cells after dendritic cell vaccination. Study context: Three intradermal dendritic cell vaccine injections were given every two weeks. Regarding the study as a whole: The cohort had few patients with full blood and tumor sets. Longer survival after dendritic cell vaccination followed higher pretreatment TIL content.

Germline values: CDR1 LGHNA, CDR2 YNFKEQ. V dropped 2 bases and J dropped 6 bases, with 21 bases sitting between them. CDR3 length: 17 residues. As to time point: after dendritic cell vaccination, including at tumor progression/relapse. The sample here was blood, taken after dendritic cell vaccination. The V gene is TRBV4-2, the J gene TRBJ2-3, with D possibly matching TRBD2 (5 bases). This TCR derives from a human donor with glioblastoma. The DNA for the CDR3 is TGTGCCAGCAGCCAAATGTTCGCGGAACAATCGGGGGATACGCAGTATTTT. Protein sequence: CASSQMFAEQSGDTQYF.